Sequencing of this T cell receptor beta chain was carried out in a study of neurological immune-mediated disorders. The team produced cDNA through 5'RACE using 10-nucleotide random UMIs. TCRdb reprocessed the 5' RACE reads with MiXCR, giving one entry per CDR3 protein. The sample lists some 27,000 distinct CDR3 sequences, roughly a quarter seen once, with roughly 30% in the top ten. CDR3 size: 14 residues. The V end was cut by 0 bases, the J end by 1 base, with 8 bases between. Per the germline V gene, CDR1 is SGHRS and CDR2 is YFSETQ. There are many counts of this clonotype. What it recognizes is unknown. Libraries from sorted cells used 1 million T cells (CD4+ or CD8+). Overall study results and limits: Healthy controls had more TCR clonal expansion than multiple sclerosis, which showed the least, whereas HTLV-1-associated myelopathy showed the most. Expanded clones shared no CDR3 amino acid sequences across subjects, suggesting private repertoires in all groups.

Sample: CD4+ T cells from blood. The rearrangement links TRBV5-1 to TRBJ2-7, with a tentative D call TRBD1 (5 bases). This clonotype was sampled from a man in his fifties or sixties with HTLV-1-associated myelopathy (HAM/TSP). The CDR3, as DNA: TGCGCCAGCAGCTTGGGACAGAGATCCTACGAGCAGTACTTC. Protein: CASSLGQRSYEQYF.